Below are 21 T cell receptor beta chains sequenced from a single sample in a study of regulatory T cells in long-lasting Graves disease. Libraries of TCR beta came from iRepertoire HTBI primers plus Arm-PCR of CDR3 regions. TCRdb re-analysed the multiplex PCR reads in MiXCR, keeping a single row per CDR3 protein. The table has some 350,000 distinct CDR3 sequences, about a sixth seen once. The time point was: newly diagnosed GD, antithyroid drugs for less than 3 months. PBMCs provided the RNA from which the TCR library was made. The same specimen was also included in a second study, on T cells in Graves' hyperthyroidism and ophthalmopathy.

Here the sequenced sample was peripheral blood mononuclear cells (PBMCs), taken at new diagnosis, from a patient treated with antithyroid drugs. These TCRs come from a woman aged 18-29 years with Graves disease.

This clonotype was seen repeatedly, ten times or more. J is TRBJ1-1 and V is TRBV27; D unclear. Germline V gives CDR1 MNHEY, CDR2 SMNVEV (reference sequence). The V end was cut by 0 bases, the J end by 0 bases, with 5 bases between. The CDR3 has 14 amino acids. CDR3 nucleotides: TGTGCCAGCAGTTTATCGCGTCTGAACACTGAAGCTTTCTTT. This encodes CASSLSRLNTEAFF.

The chain employs TRBV19 and TRBJ1-3; D gene unclear. Germline CDR1 and CDR2: LNHDA and SQIVND (reference sequence). The V end was cut by 3 bases, the J end by 0 bases, with 24 bases between. This CDR3 is built from 20 residues. CDR3 in amino acids: CASSIKGIPTHLNSGNTIYF. CDR3 DNA sequence: TGTGCCAGTAGTATCAAAGGGATCCCGACACACCTGAACTCTGGAAACACCATATATTTT.

This clonotype was recorded at least ten times. V gene TRBV5-1 combines with J gene TRBJ2-2; TRBD1 might be the D (6 bases). CDR3 length equals 17 residues. V lost 1 base to trimming and J lost 1 base, with 14 bases between them. CDR1 and CDR2 (germline): SGHRS, YFSETQ. The CDR3: CASSLTRQVQNTGELFF. The CDR3, as DNA: TGCGCCAGCAGCTTGACCCGACAGGTACAGAACACCGGGGAGCTGTTTTTT.

V usage is TRBV6-2 or TRBV6-3 and J usage is TRBJ2-7; D uncertain. Germline V gives CDR1 MNHEY, CDR2 SVGEGT. V lost 5 bases to trimming and J lost 0 bases, with 14 bases between them. The CDR3 loop spans 15 amino acids. The CDR3 coding sequence is TGTGCCAGCAGTGAAGAAGGCGCGTCCTCCTACGAGCAGTACTTC. Translating it yields CASSEEGASSYEQYF.

In this sample, this clonotype turned up many times. The rearrangement links TRBV15 to TRBJ2-1; no clear D. Trimming left V 5 bases short and J 4 bases short, with 9 bases between. Germline V gene lookup returns CDR1 LNHNV and CDR2 YYDKDF (reference sequence). The CDR3 totals 13 residues. As DNA, the CDR3 is TGTGCCACCAGCCGTCTGGAGTACAATGAGCAGTTCTTC. Protein: CATSRLEYNEQFF.

Regarding this clonotype: A read error may be the cause here, since a much bigger clone is one base away. The genes are TRBV3-1 and TRBJ2-7, with 9 bases matching TRBD1. Germline CDR1 reads LGHDT; CDR2 reads YNNKEL (reference sequence). V shed 4 bases, J shed 5 bases, and the junction held 12 bases outside the gene matches. The CDR3 is made up of 16 amino acids. The CDR3 is CASSLITGGAMDEQYF. The CDR3 DNA reads as TGTGCCAGCAGCCTCATTACAGGGGGCGCAATGGACGAGCAGTACTTC.

The chain links TRBV20-1 to TRBJ1-3; unclear D gene. CDR1 DFQATT and CDR2 SNEGSKA come from the germline V gene (reference sequence). The CDR3 contains 15 residues. V dropped 1 base and J dropped 0 bases, with 10 bases sitting between them. CDR3 sequence: CSARAAFSSGNTIYF. CDR3 in DNA: TGCAGTGCTAGAGCAGCGTTCAGCTCTGGAAACACCATATATTTT.

This clonotype was seen a few times. One base away lies a much larger clone, so this may be a sequencing read error. The V gene is TRBV5-1, the J gene TRBJ2-1; 10 positions match TRBD1. This CDR3 has 15 amino acids. Per germline, CDR1 SGHRS and CDR2 YFSETQ. Written as DNA, the CDR3 is TGCGCCAGCAGCTCGGACAGGGGGTTTTACAATGAGCAGCTCTTC. This translates into CASSSDRGFYNEQLF.

At least ten counts were recorded for this clonotype. The chain employs TRBV7-6 and TRBJ2-7; TRBD1 agrees at 12 bases. V lost 9 bases and J lost 6; bases outside the gene matches: 12. Germline CDR1 and CDR2: SGHVS and FNYEAQ. The CDR3 has 15 amino acids. The CDR3 DNA is TGTGCCAGTCAGTCTCCGGGACAGGGGGCTGGCGAGCAGTACTTC. It translates to CASQSPGQGAGEQYF.

There are many counts of this clonotype. The V call is TRBV3-1, the J call TRBJ1-1; no definite D call. V was trimmed by 1 base and J by 2 bases, leaving 8 bases between them. The V gene's germline CDR1 is LGHDT and CDR2 YNNKEL (reference sequence). CDR3 length equals 14 residues. The CDR3 region is CASSQVGGNTEAFF. The CDR3 DNA sequence: TGTGCCAGCAGCCAAGTCGGCGGTAACACTGAAGCTTTCTTT.

This clonotype was detected many times. V usage is TRBV6-1 and J usage is TRBJ2-1, with D perhaps matching TRBD1 (6 bases). The V gene lost 5 bases and the J gene lost 4 bases, with 12 bases spanning the gap. The length of the CDR3 is 14 residues. The V gene's germline CDR1 is MNHNS and CDR2 SASEGT. The CDR3 DNA is TGTGCCAGCAGTCGCGTAGGGGGATACAATGAGCAGTTCTTC. Translation gives CASSRVGGYNEQFF.

The table lists this clonotype with many counts. The chain recombines TRBV27 with TRBJ2-7, with D unclear. The CDR3 totals 15 residues. Germline V gene data show CDR1 as MNHEY and CDR2 as SMNVEV (reference sequence). The ends were cut back, 3 bases at V and 2 bases at J, with 14 bases in the middle. CDR3 protein: CASSFSSARTYEQYF. CDR3 DNA sequence: TGTGCCAGCAGTTTCTCCTCGGCACGGACCTACGAGCAGTACTTC.

In its sample, this clonotype was seen a few times. The J gene is TRBJ2-4, the V gene TRBV28; maybe TRBD2 (5 bases). Germline V CDR1 and CDR2: MDHEN, SYDVKM. This CDR3 is built from 12 residues. Trimming pared 8 bases from V and 3 bases from J, leaving 8 bases between. In DNA, the CDR3 is TGTGCCAGCCGGGAAAACAAAAACATTCAGTACTTC. Its translation is CASRENKNIQYF.

In this sample, this clonotype turned up a few times. This rearrangement joins TRBV5-1 to TRBJ2-5; D may be TRBD1 or TRBD2 (5 bases each). Germline-derived CDR1 and CDR2 are SGHRS and YFSETQ. The CDR3 runs to 15 residues. V was trimmed by 5 bases and J by 9 bases, leaving 23 bases between them. This chain's CDR3 is CASSGGDRAKEAQYF. The CDR3 DNA reads TGCGCCAGCAGTGGGGGTGATCGGGCGAAGGAGGCCCAGTACTTC.

This clonotype was recorded many times. The chain carries TRBV3-1 and TRBJ1-5; tentative D call: TRBD1 (5 bases). Trimming removed 3 bases from V and 2 bases from J, with 14 bases in between. Germline V CDR1 and CDR2: LGHDT, YNNKEL (reference sequence). The CDR3 has 16 residues. CDR3 residues: CASSQGDSRGNQPQHF. The DNA for the CDR3 is TGTGCCAGCAGCCAGGGTGACAGCCGGGGCAATCAGCCCCAGCATTTT.

This clonotype was seen repeatedly, ten times or more. This chain connects TRBV7-3 to TRBJ1-2, with 7 bases lining up with TRBD1. The length of the CDR3 is 14 residues. The germline gives CDR1 SGHTA, CDR2 FQGTGA. Trimming took 4 bases from V and 8 from J; bases not matched to a gene: 10. In nucleotides, the CDR3 is TGTGCCAGCAGCTCTCGGGAGGGGGCGCAAGGCTACACCTTC. Translation gives CASSSREGAQGYTF. Filled out from reference TRBV7-3 and TRBJ1-2, the complete variable domain reads GAGVSQTPSNKVTEKGKYVELRCDPISGHTALYWYRQSLGQGPEFLIYFQGTGAADDSGLPNDRFFAVRPEGSVSTLKIQRTERGDSAVYLCASSSREGAQGYTFGSGTRLTVV.

This clonotype was counted at least ten times. V is TRBV20-1 and J is TRBJ2-2, with TRBD1 matching over 8 bases. Germline V gene lookup returns CDR1 DFQATT and CDR2 SNEGSKA (reference sequence). This CDR3 spans 15 amino acids. V trimming: 6 bases; J trimming: 0 bases; junction bases outside the gene matches: 6. DNA of the CDR3: TGCAGTGCCCCTCGGACAGGGTCGAACACCGGGGAGCTGTTTTTT. Its protein product is CSAPRTGSNTGELFF.

This clonotype occurred many times. The rearrangement uses TRBV12-3 or TRBV12-4 and TRBJ2-1; D is perhaps TRBD1 or TRBD2 (5 bases each). V was cut by 1 base and J by 12 bases, with 10 bases left in between. This CDR3 has 12 amino acids. Written as DNA, the CDR3 is TGTGCCAGCAGTTTAGGGCTGAGGGGGCAGTTCTTC. It is translated as CASSLGLRGQFF.

This clonotype has a handful of counts. The rearrangement joins TRBV7-9 to TRBJ2-1, with D perhaps TRBD2 (5 bases). Germline assignment: CDR1 SEHNR and CDR2 FQNEAQ (reference sequence). The CDR3 contains 16 residues. The V end lost 5 bases, the J end lost 3 bases, and 17 bases lay between the germline ends. CDR3 residues: CASSPPITGFYNEQFF. In DNA form, the CDR3 reads TGTGCCAGCAGCCCACCCATAACGGGGTTCTACAATGAGCAGTTCTTC.

CDR3 sequence (DNA): TGTGCCGCGGGCGGGGGGGCAATTTCCGGGGAGCTGTTTTTT. Translation gives CAAGGGAISGELFF. The V call is TRBV12-3 or TRBV12-4, the J call TRBJ2-2, with 9 bases fitting TRBD2. V was clipped by 11 bases and J by 6 bases; unmatched bases: 10. This CDR3 comprises 14 residues.

This clonotype has ten or more counts. The rearrangement uses TRBV5-1 and TRBJ2-1, with 12 positions matching TRBD2. The CDR3 sequence is 14 residues long. Per the germline V gene, CDR1 is SGHRS and CDR2 is YFSETQ. V lost 4 bases, J lost 9 bases, and 5 bases stayed unmatched. DNA of the CDR3: TGCGCCAGCAGCAAGACTAGCGGGAGTCCTGAGCAGTTCTTC. It yields the protein CASSKTSGSPEQFF.